This T cell receptor beta chain emerged from a study of blood T cell repertoires in COVID-19 (dated by TCRdb to 2019 to 2021). Broadly, across the study: Collaborator samples came from the United States, Italy and Spain and covered acute and convalescent phases of COVID-19. The material from the prospective study consisted of cDNA or gDNA derived from T cells, B-cell-depleted T cells, or PBMCs. Deeply sampled blood TCRbeta repertoires from subjects exposed to, actively infected with, or recovered from COVID-19 were included in the dataset. A freely available public database, intended as a resource for researchers studying the immune response to SARS-CoV-2, is where the repertoires were released. The samples were drawn from two sources: the first 160 participants of the ongoing ImmuneRACE study, and over 1,000 subjects contributed by 6 global collaborators. Nearly every sample came with metadata listing a de-identified subject ID, COVID-19 status, age in years and sex. Where available, HLA class I and class II types were taken from metadata supplied by the sample provider and were not determined by assay-based typing.

The immunoSEQ Assay, a bias-controlled multiplex PCR, was used to amplify TCRbeta CDR3 regions from genomic DNA. Per the source publication's procedure: The number of nucleated cells in each sample was estimated from the amplification of reference gene primers within the assay. To quantify the absolute abundance of each unique TCRbeta CDR3 rearrangement, sequence reads were collapsed and filtered. For each sample, productive Simpson clonality was calculated as the square root of Simpson's diversity index over productive rearrangements. Not all clones reach the TCRdb copy of this immuneACCESS table, which keeps in-frame sequences only. Checked studies attribute under half of the gap to unresolved V genes and leave the rest unexplained. The D gene and trimming were derived from the DNA, and the V and J assignments and clone size from that table. Counted in this sample were 250,000 to 350,000 clones; approximately 91% of them appeared once. The leading ten clones occupy about an eighth of the sample.

Summary of the overall study and its limitations: The amount of clinical and demographic metadata varied by source and participant and was provided uncurated.

Sequences LNHDA (CDR1) and SQIVND (CDR2) are obtained from the germline V gene (reference sequence). From the cysteine up to the phenylalanine, the CDR3 has a length of 16 residues. The DNA shown is the 48-base CDR3, in frame from base 1. At the junction V is shortened by 5 bases and J by 6 bases; bases outside the gene matches: 9. This clone was recorded once. Its antigen remains unidentified. No base quality information exists; no much larger clone differs at one position. Each collaborating institution followed its own protocols to collect whole blood in K2EDTA tubes. For TCRbeta analysis, collaborators shipped samples in one of three forms: frozen whole blood, isolated PBMCs, or DNA extracted from either of those sample types.

Specimen: peripheral blood. This receptor chain uses TRBV19 and TRBJ2-2, with TRBD1 identical over 10 junction bases. The clonotype originates from a woman in her fifties or sixties with acute or convalescent COVID-19. The CDR3 region has the sequence CASSLRQGALPGELFF. The nucleotides read TGTGCCAGTAGTCTTCGACAGGGGGCGCTTCCCGGGGAGCTGTTTTTT. Joined to the reference TRBV19 and TRBJ2-2 proteins, this CDR3 gives the full variable domain: DGGITQSPKYLFRKEGQNVTLSCEQNLNHDAMYWYRQDPGQGLRLIYYSQIVNDFQKGDIAEGYSVSREKKESFPLTVTSAQKNPTAFYLCASSLRQGALPGELFFGEGSRLTVL.